The clone carrying this TCR beta chain has only a few counts. Treatment: oral pan-JAK inhibitor, 5-10 mg twice daily. Peripheral blood, together with lesional scalp punch biopsies, was collected from alopecia areata patients. Once RNA had been extracted, it was reverse transcribed into cDNA to act as the sequencing template. Sequenced by immunoSEQ multiplex PCR; TCRdb stores in-frame clones only, minus some. Seen here are about 160,000 clones, 55% to 75% observed once, and the top ten hold roughly 0.91%. The data are from a study of CD8+ T cells in alopecia areata. The CDR3 spans 13 residues. Germline V gives CDR1 LNHNV, CDR2 YYDKDF (reference sequence). V was trimmed by 0 bases and J by 3 bases, leaving 5 bases between them.

J is TRBJ1-2 and V is TRBV15; no clear D. The receptor was isolated from a human donor with alopecia areata. Sequencing used CD4+ T cells sorted from blood, obtained at week 4, from a patient treated with tofacitinib. DNA of the CDR3: TGTGCCACCAGCAGAGATGCGTACTATGGCTACACCTTC. This translates into CATSRDAYYGYTF. Filled out from reference TRBV15 and TRBJ1-2, the complete variable domain reads DAMVIQNPRYQVTQFGKPVTLSCSQTLNHNVMYWYQQKSSQAPKLLFHYYDKDFNNEADTPDNFQSRRPNTSFCFLDIRSPGLGDTAMYLCATSRDAYYGYTFGSGTRLTVV.